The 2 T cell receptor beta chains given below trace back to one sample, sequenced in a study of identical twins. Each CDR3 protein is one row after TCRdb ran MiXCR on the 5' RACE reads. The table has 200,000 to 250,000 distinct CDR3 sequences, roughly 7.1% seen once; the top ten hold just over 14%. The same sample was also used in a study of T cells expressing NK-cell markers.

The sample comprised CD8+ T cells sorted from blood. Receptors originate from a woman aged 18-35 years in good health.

In nucleotides, the CDR3 is TGTGCCAGCAGCTTACTAGCGATCCGGGCAGAGACCCAGTACTTC. This translates into CASSLLAIRAETQYF. This chain uses TRBV11-2 with TRBJ2-5, with D perhaps TRBD2 (6 bases). Trimming pared 2 bases from V and 4 bases from J, leaving 14 bases between. The CDR3 covers 15 residues. Germline V gene sequence: CDR1 SGHAT, CDR2 FQNNGV.

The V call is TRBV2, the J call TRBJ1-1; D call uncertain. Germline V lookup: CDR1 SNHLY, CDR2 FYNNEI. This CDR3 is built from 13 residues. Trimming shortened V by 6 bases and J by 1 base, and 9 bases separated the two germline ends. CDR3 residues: CASRYTRNTEAFF. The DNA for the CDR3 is TGTGCCAGCAGATATACAAGGAACACTGAAGCTTTCTTT.